The source of this T cell receptor beta chain is a study of vaccination and CD4 T cells after COVID-19. Study conclusions and caveats: There was no significant change from 21 to 38 median reactive clonotypes.

Sequencing of cultured CD4+ T cell DNA used the Oncomine TCR Beta short-read assay. Investigators obtained genomic DNA by extraction from cultured CD4+ T cells. From the PCR reads, TCRdb called clonotypes with MiXCR, one entry per CDR3 protein. The sample gives about 26,000 distinct CDR3 sequences, about 50% of which show up once; approximately 30% is in the top ten. About this clonotype itself: Its target is not known.

Treatment described: roughly 10-day PBMC culture with coronavirus spike peptide pools or control peptides (ViraFEST assay). ViraFEST relied on peptide pools to expand antigen-specific T cells; the TCRs were sequenced afterward. Germline assignment: CDR1 LGHNA and CDR2 YNFKEQ. Trimming left V 4 bases short and J 3 bases short, with 16 bases between. The CDR3 sequence is 16 residues long. The TCR was taken from a human donor who received a COVID-19 vaccine. The chain combines TRBV4-2 with TRBJ2-1; D not resolved. The sequencing here drew on CD4+ T cells from blood, cultured in vitro, taken before SARS-CoV-2 vaccination. As DNA, the CDR3 is TGTGCCAGCAGCCTCACTGTGACTCATGGCTACAATGAGCAGTTCTTC. The encoded protein is CASSLTVTHGYNEQFF.